The 2 T cell receptor beta chains given below trace back to one sample, sequenced in a study of cytomegalovirus exposure and HLA in healthy donors. The study ran its PCR with 60 Vbeta and 13 Jbeta primers. TCRdb's table, derived via immunoSEQ multiplex PCR, lists solely in-frame clones and lacks some. This sample has 100,000 to 150,000 clones, with about 70% found just once. Sequenced input: PBMCs. The receptors were sampled from a woman aged 55-69 years in good health and CMV-seropositive.

The rearrangement links TRBV11-3 to TRBJ2-3; D might be TRBD1 (6 bases). Germline CDR1 is SGHNT and CDR2 is YENEEA. The V and J ends lost 6 bases and 0 bases respectively, with 13 bases between them. CDR3 length equals 15 residues. The CDR3 sequence is CASRRTDSSTDTQYF. CDR3 DNA: TGTGCCAGCAGAAGGACAGACTCCAGCACAGATACGCAGTATTTT.

This chain links TRBV28 with TRBJ1-2; D not resolved. Germline CDR1 reads MDHEN; CDR2 reads SYDVKM. V gave up 6 bases and J gave up 7 bases, with 12 bases separating them. The CDR3 is made up of 12 amino acids. The CDR3 DNA follows: TGTGCCAGCAGCTTAATACCGAGTGGCTACACCTTC. Its protein product is CASSLIPSGYTF.